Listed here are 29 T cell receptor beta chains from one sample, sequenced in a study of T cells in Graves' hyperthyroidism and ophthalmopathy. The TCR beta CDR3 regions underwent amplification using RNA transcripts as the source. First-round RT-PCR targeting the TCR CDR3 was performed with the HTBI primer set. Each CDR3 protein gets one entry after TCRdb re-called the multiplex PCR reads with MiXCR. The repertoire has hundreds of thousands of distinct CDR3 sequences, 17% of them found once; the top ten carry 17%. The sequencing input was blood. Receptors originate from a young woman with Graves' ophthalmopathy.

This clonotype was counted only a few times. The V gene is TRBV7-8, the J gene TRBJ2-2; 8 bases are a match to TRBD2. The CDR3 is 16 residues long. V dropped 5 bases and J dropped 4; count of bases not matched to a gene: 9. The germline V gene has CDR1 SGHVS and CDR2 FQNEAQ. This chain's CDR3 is CASSPGLGVSTGELFF. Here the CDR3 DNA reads TGTGCCAGCAGCCCGGGACTAGGGGTTAGCACCGGGGAGCTGTTTTTT.

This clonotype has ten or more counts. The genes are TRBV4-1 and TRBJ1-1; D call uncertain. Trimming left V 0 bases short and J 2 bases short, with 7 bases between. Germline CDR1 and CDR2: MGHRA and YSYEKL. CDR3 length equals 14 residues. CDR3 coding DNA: TGCGCCAGCAGCCAAGACTGGGCAAACACTGAAGCTTTCTTT. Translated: CASSQDWANTEAFF.

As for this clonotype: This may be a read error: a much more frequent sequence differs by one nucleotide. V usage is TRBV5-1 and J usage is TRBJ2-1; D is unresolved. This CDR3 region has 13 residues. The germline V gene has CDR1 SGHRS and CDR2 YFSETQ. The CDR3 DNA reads TGCGCCAGCAGCCCCCTCCCGGGCGATGAGCGGTTCTTC. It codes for CASSPLPGDERFF. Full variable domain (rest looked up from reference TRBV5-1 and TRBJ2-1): KAGVTQTPRYLIKTRGQQVTLSCSPISGHRSVSWYQQTPGQGLQFLFEYFSETQRNKGNFPGRFSGRQFSNSRSEMNVSTLELGDSALYLCASSPLPGDERFFGPGTRLTVL.

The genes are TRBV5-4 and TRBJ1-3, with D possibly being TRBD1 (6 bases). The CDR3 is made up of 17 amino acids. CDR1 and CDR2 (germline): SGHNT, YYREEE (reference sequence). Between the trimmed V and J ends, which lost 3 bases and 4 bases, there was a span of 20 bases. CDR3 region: CASSSTTDGTNGNTIYF. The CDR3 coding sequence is TGTGCCAGCAGCTCTACTACGGACGGGACAAACGGAAACACCATATATTTT. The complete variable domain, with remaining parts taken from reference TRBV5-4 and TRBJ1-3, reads ETGVTQSPTHLIKTRGQQVTLRCSSQSGHNTVSWYQQALGQGPQFIFQYYREEENGRGNFPPRFSGLQFPNYSSELNVNALELDDSALYLCASSSTTDGTNGNTIYFGEGSWLTVV.

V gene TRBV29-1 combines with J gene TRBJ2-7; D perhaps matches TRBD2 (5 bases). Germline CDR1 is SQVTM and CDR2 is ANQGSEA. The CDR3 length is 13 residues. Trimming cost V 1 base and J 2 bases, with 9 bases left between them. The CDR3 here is CSVEGAGTYEQYF. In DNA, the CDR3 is TGCAGCGTTGAAGGGGCGGGCACCTACGAGCAGTACTTC.

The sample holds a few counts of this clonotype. The CDR3: CASSYGLEDEQFF. The CDR3 DNA reads TGTGCCAGCAGTTACGGACTAGAGGATGAGCAGTTCTTC. The rearrangement links TRBV27 to TRBJ2-1; 7 nucleotides match TRBD2. The CDR3 is made up of 13 amino acids. Germline V gene sequence: CDR1 MNHEY, CDR2 SMNVEV (reference sequence). V was clipped by 4 bases and J by 8 bases; unmatched bases: 5.

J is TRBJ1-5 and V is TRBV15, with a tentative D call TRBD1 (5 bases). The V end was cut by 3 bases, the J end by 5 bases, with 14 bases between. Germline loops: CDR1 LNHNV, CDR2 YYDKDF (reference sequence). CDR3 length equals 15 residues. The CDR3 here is CATSSARDSDQPQHF. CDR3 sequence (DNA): TGTGCCACCAGCAGCGCGCGCGACAGCGATCAGCCCCAGCATTTT.

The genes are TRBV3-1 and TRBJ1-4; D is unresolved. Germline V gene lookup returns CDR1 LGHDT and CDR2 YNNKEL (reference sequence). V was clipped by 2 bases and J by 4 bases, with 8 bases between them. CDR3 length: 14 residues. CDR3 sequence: CASSQRGSNEKLFF. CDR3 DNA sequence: TGTGCCAGCAGCCAAAGAGGGAGTAATGAAAAACTGTTTTTT.

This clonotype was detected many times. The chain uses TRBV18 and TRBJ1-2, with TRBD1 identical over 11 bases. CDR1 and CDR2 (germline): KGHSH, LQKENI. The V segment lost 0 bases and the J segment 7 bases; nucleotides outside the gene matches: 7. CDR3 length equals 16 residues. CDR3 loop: CASSPPPGQGARGYTF. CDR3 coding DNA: TGTGCCAGCTCACCACCCCCCGGACAGGGGGCTCGTGGCTACACCTTC.

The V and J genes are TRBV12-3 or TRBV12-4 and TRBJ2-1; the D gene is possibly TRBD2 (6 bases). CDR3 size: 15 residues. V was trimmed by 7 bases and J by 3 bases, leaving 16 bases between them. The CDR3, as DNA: TGTGCCAGCACACCGGGACTTCCCGGCTACAATGAGCAGTTCTTC. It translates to CASTPGLPGYNEQFF.

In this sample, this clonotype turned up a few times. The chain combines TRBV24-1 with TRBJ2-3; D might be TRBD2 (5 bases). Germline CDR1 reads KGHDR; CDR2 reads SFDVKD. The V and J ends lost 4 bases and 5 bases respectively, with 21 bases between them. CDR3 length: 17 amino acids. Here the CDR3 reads CATSESARAGGEDTQYF. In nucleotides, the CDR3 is TGTGCCACCAGTGAAAGTGCCCGGGCCGGAGGTGAAGATACGCAGTATTTT.

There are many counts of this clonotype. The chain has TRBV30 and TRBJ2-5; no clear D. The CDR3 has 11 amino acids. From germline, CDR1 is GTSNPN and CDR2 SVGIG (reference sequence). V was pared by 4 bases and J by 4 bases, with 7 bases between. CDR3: CAWKARETQYF. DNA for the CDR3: TGTGCCTGGAAGGCTAGAGAGACCCAGTACTTC.

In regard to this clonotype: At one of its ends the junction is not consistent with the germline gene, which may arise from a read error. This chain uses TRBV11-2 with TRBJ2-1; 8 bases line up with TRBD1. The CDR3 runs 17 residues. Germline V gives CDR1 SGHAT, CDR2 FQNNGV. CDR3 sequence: CASSANPGGASYNEQSF. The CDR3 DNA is TGTGCCAGCAGCGCCAACCCAGGGGGCGCGTCCTACAATGAGCAGTCCTTC.

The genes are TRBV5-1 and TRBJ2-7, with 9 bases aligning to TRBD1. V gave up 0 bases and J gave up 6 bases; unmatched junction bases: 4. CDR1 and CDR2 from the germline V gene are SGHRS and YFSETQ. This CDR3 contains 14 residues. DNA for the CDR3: TGCGCCAGCAGCTTGGGGACAGGGGCCGTCGAGCAGTACTTC. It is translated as CASSLGTGAVEQYF. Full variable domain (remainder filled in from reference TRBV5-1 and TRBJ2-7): KAGVTQTPRYLIKTRGQQVTLSCSPISGHRSVSWYQQTPGQGLQFLFEYFSETQRNKGNFPGRFSGRQFSNSRSEMNVSTLELGDSALYLCASSLGTGAVEQYFGPGTRLTVT.

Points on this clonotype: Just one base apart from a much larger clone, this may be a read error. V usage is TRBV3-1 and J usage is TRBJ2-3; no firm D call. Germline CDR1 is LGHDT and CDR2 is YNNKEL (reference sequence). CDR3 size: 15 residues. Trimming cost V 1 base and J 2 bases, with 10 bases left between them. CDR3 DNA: TGTGCCAGCAGCCAAGGCCTAGGCTTCACAGATACGCAGTATTTT. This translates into CASSQGLGFTDTQYF.

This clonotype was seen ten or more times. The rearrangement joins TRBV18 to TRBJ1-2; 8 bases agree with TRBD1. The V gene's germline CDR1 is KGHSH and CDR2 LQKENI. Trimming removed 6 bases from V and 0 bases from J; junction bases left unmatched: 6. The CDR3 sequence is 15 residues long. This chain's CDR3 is CASSEMGQANYGYTF. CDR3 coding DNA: TGTGCCAGCTCCGAGATGGGACAGGCTAACTATGGCTACACCTTC.

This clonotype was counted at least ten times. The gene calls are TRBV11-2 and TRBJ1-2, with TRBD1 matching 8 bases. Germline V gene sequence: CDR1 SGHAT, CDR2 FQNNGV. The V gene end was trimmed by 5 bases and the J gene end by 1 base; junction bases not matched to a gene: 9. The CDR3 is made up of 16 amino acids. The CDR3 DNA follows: TGTGCCAGCAGCACCCGGGACAGGTTACATAACTATGGCTACACCTTC. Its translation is CASSTRDRLHNYGYTF. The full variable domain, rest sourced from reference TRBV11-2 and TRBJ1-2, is EAGVAQSPRYKIIEKRQSVAFWCNPISGHATLYWYQQILGQGPKLLIQFQNNGVVDDSQLPKDRFSAERLKGVDSTLKIQPAKLEDSAVYLCASSTRDRLHNYGYTFGSGTRLTVV.

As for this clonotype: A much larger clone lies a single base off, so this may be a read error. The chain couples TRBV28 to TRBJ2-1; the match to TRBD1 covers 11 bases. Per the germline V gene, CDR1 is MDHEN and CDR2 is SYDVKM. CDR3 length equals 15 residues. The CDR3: CAGSSRDRGLGEQFF. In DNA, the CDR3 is TGTGCCGGCAGTTCCCGGGACAGGGGGTTAGGTGAGCAGTTCTTC.

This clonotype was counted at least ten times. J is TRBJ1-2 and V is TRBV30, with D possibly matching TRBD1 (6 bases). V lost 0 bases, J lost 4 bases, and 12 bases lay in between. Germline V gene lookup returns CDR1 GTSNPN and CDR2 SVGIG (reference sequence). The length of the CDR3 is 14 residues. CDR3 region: CAWSVLARGYGYTF. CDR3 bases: TGTGCCTGGAGTGTTCTCGCCAGGGGCTATGGCTACACCTTC. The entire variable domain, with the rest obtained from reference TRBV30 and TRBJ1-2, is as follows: SQTIHQWPATLVQPVGSPLSLECTVEGTSNPNLYWYRQAAGRGLQLLFYSVGIGQISSEVPQNLSASRPQDRQFILSSKKLLLSDSGFYLCAWSVLARGYGYTFGSGTRLTVV.

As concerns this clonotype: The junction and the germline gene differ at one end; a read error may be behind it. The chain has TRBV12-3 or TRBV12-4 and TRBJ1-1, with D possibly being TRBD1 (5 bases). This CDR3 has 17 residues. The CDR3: CASSDYGRGGPDTEASF. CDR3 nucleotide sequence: TGTGCCAGCAGTGACTACGGTAGAGGTGGTCCGGACACTGAAGCTTCCTTT.

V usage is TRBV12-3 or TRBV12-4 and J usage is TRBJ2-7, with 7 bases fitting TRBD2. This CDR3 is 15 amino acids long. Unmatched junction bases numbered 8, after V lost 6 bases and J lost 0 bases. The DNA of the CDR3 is TGTGCCAGCAGACTAACTAGCGCGAGCTCCTACGAGCAGTACTTC. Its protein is CASRLTSASSYEQYF.

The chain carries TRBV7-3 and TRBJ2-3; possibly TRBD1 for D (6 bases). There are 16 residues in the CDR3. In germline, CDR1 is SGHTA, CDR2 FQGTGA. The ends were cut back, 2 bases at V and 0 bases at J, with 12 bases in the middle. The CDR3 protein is CASSLGPGHSTDTQYF. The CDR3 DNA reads TGTGCCAGCAGCTTAGGACCGGGACACAGCACAGATACGCAGTATTTT. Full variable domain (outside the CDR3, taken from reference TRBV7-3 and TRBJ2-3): GAGVSQTPSNKVTEKGKYVELRCDPISGHTALYWYRQSLGQGPEFLIYFQGTGAADDSGLPNDRFFAVRPEGSVSTLKIQRTERGDSAVYLCASSLGPGHSTDTQYFGPGTRLTVL.

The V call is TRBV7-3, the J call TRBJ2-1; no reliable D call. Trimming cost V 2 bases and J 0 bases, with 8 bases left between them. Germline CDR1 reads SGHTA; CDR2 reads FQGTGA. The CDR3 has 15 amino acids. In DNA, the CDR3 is TGTGCCAGCAGCTTAGTTTTCGGCTCCTACAATGAGCAGTTCTTC. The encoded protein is CASSLVFGSYNEQFF.

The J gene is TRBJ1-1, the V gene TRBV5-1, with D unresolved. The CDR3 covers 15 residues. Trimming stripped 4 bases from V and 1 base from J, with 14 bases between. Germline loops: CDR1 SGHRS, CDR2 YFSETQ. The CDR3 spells CASSHLHETNTEAFF. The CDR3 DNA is TGCGCCAGCAGCCACCTGCACGAGACGAACACTGAAGCTTTCTTT.

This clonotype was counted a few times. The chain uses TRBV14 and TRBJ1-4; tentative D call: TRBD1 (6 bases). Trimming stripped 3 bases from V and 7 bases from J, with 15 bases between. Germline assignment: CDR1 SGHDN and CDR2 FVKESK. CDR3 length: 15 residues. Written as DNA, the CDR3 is TGTGCCAGCAGCCAGGGGGCAGGGTCGGGTGAAAAACTGTTTTTT. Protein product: CASSQGAGSGEKLFF.

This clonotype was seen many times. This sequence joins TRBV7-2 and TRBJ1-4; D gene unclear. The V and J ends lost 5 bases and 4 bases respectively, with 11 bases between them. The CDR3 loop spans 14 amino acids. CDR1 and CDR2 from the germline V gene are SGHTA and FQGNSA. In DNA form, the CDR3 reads TGTGCCAGCAGCGTGACGGGTAGTAATGAAAAACTGTTTTTT. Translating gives CASSVTGSNEKLFF.

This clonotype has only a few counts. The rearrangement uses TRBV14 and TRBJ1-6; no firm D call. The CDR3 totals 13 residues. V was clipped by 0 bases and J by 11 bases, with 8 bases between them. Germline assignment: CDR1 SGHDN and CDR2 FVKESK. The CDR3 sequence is CASSQDPGAPLHF. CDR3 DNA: TGTGCCAGCAGCCAAGATCCTGGGGCACCCCTCCACTTT. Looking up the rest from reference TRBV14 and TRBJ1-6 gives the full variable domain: EAGVTQFPSHSVIEKGQTVTLRCDPISGHDNLYWYRRVMGKEIKFLLHFVKESKQDESGMPNNRFLAERTGGTYSTLKVQPAELEDSGVYFCASSQDPGAPLHFGNGTRLTVT.

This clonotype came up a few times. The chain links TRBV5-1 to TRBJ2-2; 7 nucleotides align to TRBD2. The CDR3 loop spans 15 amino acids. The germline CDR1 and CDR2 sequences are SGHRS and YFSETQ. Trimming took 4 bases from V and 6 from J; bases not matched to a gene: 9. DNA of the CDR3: TGCGCCAGCAGCCGGCCGGGACTAATGCCCGGGGAGCTGTTTTTT. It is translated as CASSRPGLMPGELFF.

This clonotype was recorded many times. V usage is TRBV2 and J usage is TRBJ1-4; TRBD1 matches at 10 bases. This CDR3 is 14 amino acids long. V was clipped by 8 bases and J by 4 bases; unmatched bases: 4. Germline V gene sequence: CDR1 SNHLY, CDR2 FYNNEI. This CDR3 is CASGRDRGNEKLFF. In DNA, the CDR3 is TGTGCCAGCGGCCGGGACAGGGGTAATGAAAAACTGTTTTTT.